Each of the 3 T cell receptor beta chains below was sequenced from the same sample in a study of beta chain features in type 1 diabetes. Notes on the study in general: Shortening of TCRB CDR3s, moderate but significant, appeared in all four CD4+ subsets of Type 1 diabetes patients.

Their specific antigens are unknown. Expressed TCRB transcripts were sequenced because the entire RNA isolate underwent reverse transcription. Using immunoSEQ multiplex PCR, the repertoire was profiled, and TCRdb retains in-frame clones only, with some absent. This table holds approximately 170,000 clones, approximately 8.1% found once. The sequenced sample was central memory CD4+ T cells from blood. Source of these receptors: a woman aged 35 to 49 with type 1 diabetes.

The chain has TRBV9 and TRBJ2-5, with 7 bases identical to TRBD1. J was trimmed by 0 bases and V by 5 bases; bases with no gene match: 4. This CDR3 region has 14 residues. Germline V CDR1 and CDR2: SGDLS, YYNGEE. In nucleotides, the CDR3 is TGTGCCAGCAGTTTCGGACAGGACCAAGAGACCCAGTACTTC. Translation gives CASSFGQDQETQYF.

In this sample, this clone turned up a few times. The CDR3: CASSPQGLENTGELFF. The CDR3 nucleotides are TGTGCCAGCAGCCCACAGGGTCTTGAGAACACCGGGGAGCTGTTTTTT. This chain links TRBV4-2 with TRBJ2-2; D possibly corresponds to TRBD1 (6 bases). The CDR3 is made up of 16 amino acids. V lost 4 bases to trimming and J lost 1 base, with 13 bases between them. The germline gives CDR1 LGHNA, CDR2 YNFKEQ.

This clone has more than one count but fewer than ten. V gene TRBV6-5 combines with J gene TRBJ1-1, with D tentatively TRBD1 (6 bases). Germline values: CDR1 MNHEY, CDR2 SVGAGI. Trimming stripped 6 bases from V and 7 bases from J, with 15 bases between. CDR3 length equals 13 residues. Here the CDR3 reads CASRPGQLGEAFF. The CDR3 region has the DNA TGTGCCAGCAGACCAGGACAGCTTGGTGAAGCTTTCTTT.